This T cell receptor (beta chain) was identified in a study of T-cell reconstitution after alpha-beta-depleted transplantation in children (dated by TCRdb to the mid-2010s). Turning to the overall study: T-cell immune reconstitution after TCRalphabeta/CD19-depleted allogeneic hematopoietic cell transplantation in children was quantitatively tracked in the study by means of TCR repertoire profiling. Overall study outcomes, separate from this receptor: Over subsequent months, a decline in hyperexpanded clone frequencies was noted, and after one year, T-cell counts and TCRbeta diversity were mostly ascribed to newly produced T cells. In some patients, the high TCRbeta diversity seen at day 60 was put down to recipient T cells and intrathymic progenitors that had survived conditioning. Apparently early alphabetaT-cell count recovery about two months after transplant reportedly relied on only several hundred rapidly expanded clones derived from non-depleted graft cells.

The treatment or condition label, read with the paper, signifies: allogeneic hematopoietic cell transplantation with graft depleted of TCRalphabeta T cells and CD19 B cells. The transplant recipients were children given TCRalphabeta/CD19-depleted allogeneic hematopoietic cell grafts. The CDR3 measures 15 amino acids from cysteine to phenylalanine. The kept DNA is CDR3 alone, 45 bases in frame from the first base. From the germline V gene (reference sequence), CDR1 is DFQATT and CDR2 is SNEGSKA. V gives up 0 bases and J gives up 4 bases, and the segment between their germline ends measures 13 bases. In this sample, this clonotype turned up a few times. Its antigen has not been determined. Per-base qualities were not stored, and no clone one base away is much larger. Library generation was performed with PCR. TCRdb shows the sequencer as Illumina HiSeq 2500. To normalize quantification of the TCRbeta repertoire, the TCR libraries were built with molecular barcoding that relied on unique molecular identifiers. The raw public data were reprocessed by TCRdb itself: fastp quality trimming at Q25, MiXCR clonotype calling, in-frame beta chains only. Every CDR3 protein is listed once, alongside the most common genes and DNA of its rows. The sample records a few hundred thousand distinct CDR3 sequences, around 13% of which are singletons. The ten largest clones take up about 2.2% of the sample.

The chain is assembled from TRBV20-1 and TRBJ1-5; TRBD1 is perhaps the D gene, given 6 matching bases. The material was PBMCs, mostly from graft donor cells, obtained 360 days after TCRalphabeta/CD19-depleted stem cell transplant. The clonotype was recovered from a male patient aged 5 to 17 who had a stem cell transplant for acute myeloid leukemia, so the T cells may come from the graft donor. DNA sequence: TGCAGTGCTAGAGAGGGGGCAATTGTGAATCAGCCCCAGCATTTT. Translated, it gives CSAREGAIVNQPQHF.